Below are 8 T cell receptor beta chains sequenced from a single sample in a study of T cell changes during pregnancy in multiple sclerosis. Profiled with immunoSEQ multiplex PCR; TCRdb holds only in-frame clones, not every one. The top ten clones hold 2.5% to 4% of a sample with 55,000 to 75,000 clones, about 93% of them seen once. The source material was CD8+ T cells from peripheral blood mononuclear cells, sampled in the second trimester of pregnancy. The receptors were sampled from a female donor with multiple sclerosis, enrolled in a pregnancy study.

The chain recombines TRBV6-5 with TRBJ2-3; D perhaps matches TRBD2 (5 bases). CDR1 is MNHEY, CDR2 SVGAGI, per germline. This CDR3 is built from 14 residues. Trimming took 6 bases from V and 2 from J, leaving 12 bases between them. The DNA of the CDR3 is TGTGCCAGCAGGCCCCGGGGATACACAGATACGCAGTATTTT. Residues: CASRPRGYTDTQYF.

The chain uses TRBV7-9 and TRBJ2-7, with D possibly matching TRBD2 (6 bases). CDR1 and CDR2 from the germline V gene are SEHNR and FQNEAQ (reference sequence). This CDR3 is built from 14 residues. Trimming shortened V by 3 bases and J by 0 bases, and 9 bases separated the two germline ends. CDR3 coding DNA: TGTGCCAGCAGCTTCTTGCGGGACTCCTACGAGCAGTACTTC. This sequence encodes CASSFLRDSYEQYF.

The CDR3 is CASSGTGSYEQYF. DNA of the CDR3: TGTGCCAGCTCAGGGACAGGTTCCTACGAGCAGTACTTC. V usage is TRBV18 and J usage is TRBJ2-7, with TRBD1 matching over 8 bases. The CDR3 length is 13 residues. The J segment lost 1 base and the V segment lost 5 bases, leaving 1 base of the junction unmatched. The germline V gene encodes CDR1 KGHSH and CDR2 LQKENI.

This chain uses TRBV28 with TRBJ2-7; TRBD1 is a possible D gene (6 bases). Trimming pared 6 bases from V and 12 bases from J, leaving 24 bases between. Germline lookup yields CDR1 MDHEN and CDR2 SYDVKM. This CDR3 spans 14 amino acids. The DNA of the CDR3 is TGTGCCAGCAGACCAGGGGAAGTGGGGTGGGTCCCGTACTTC. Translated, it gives CASRPGEVGWVPYF.

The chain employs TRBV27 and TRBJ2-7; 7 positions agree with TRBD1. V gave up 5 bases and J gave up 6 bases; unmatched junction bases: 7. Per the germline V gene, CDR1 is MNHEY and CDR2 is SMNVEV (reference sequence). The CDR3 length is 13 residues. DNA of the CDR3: TGTGCCAGCAGTATCGGACAGGCGGCCGAGCAGTACTTC. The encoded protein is CASSIGQAAEQYF.

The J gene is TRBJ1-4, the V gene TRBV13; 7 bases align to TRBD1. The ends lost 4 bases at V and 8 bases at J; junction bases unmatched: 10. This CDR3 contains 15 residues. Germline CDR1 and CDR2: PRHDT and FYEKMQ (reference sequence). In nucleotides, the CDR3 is TGTGCCAGCAGCTCCCAGACAGGGTCTAGAGAAAAACTGTTTTTT. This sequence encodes CASSSQTGSREKLFF.

CDR3 coding DNA: TGTGCCAGCAGTGTTTCAGGGGTGGGTCAGCCCCAGCATTTT. It codes for CASSVSGVGQPQHF. V is TRBV27 and J is TRBJ1-5; perhaps TRBD1 as D (6 bases). Germline-derived CDR1 and CDR2 are MNHEY and SMNVEV (reference sequence). V was pared by 5 bases and J by 6 bases, with 14 bases between. The CDR3 extends over 14 amino acids.

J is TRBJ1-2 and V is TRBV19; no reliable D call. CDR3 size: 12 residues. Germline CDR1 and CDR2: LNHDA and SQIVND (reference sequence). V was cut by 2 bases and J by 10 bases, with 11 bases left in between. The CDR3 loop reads CASSIFGRNYTF. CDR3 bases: TGTGCCAGTAGTATATTTGGCCGAAACTACACCTTC. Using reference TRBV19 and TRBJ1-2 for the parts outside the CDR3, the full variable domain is DGGITQSPKYLFRKEGQNVTLSCEQNLNHDAMYWYRQDPGQGLRLIYYSQIVNDFQKGDIAEGYSVSREKKESFPLTVTSAQKNPTAFYLCASSIFGRNYTFGSGTRLTVV.